The 23 T cell receptor beta chains below come from one sample, sequenced in a study of OX40 agonist ivuxolimab in advanced cancers. TCRdb's copy holds only in-frame clones and misses some; the assay was immunoSEQ multiplex PCR. Among fewer than 25,000 clones listed, about 90% were seen once. Material: CD4+ or CD8+ T cells sorted from blood, obtained in a trial of the OX40 agonist ivuxolimab. The receptors derive from an adult with an advanced solid tumor such as melanoma, head and neck, liver or kidney cancer.

This clone was counted a single time. The V and J genes are TRBV25-1 and TRBJ2-3; D is tentatively TRBD1 or TRBD2 (5 bases each). The CDR3 length is 14 residues. With 7 bases removed from V and 3 bases from J, the gap between germline ends came to 14 bases. CDR1 is MGHDK, CDR2 SYGVNS, per germline. CDR3 loop: CASTRGAGTDTQYF. CDR3 bases: TGTGCCAGCACCAGAGGGGCGGGTACAGATACGCAGTATTTT.

The chain has TRBV6-6 and TRBJ1-4; D gene ambiguous. Germline values: CDR1 MNHNY, CDR2 SVGAGI (reference sequence). The V and J ends lost 6 bases and 8 bases respectively, with 16 bases between them. The CDR3 covers 14 residues. CDR3 in DNA: TGTGCCAGCAGGCATCCCCGGGGTGAAGAAAAACTGTTTTTT. Amino acid sequence: CASRHPRGEEKLFF.

Turning to this clone: A read error may account for a junction end that differs from germline. The rearrangement links TRBV6-6 to TRBJ2-7; no firm D call. Germline assignment: CDR1 MNHNY and CDR2 SVGAGI (reference sequence). The CDR3 has 15 residues. The CDR3 nucleotides read TGTGCCAGCAGTTACTTGGCCAGTCCCTCCGACGAGCAGTACTTC. It encodes CASSYLASPSDEQYF.

V is TRBV28 and J is TRBJ1-2, with D possibly being TRBD1 (5 bases). Germline V gene sequence: CDR1 MDHEN, CDR2 SYDVKM. Deletions cut 6 bases from V and 0 bases from J, with 14 bases between. The CDR3 loop spans 15 amino acids. The DNA of the CDR3 is TGTGCCAGCAGCTCGGGACTGTTAGCTAACTATGGCTACACCTTC. Translation: CASSSGLLANYGYTF.

The chain couples TRBV28 to TRBJ1-1; D not resolved. This CDR3 is built from 13 residues. V lost 2 bases to trimming and J lost 3 bases, with 7 bases between them. CDR1 MDHEN and CDR2 SYDVKM come from the germline V gene. In nucleotides, the CDR3 is TGTGCCAGCAGTTTAAACCGGGACACTGAAGCTTTCTTT. Translating gives CASSLNRDTEAFF.

The chain recombines TRBV12-5 with TRBJ2-3; 8 bases map to TRBD2. V lost 1 base and J lost 3; bases outside the gene matches: 6. Germline CDR1 and CDR2: LGHNT and FRNRAP. The CDR3 has 16 residues. The CDR3 loop is CASGLGTSGHTDTQYF. Written as DNA, the CDR3 is TGTGCTAGTGGTTTGGGAACTAGCGGACATACAGATACGCAGTATTTT.

This chain connects TRBV7-3 to TRBJ2-2; tentative D call: TRBD2 (6 bases). Germline CDR1 is SGHTA and CDR2 is FQGTGA. Trimming shortened V by 5 bases and J by 2 bases, and 9 bases separated the two germline ends. CDR3 length equals 14 residues. The CDR3 bases are TGTGCCAGCAGCGTGGGACTTAACACCGGGGAGCTGTTTTTT. It translates to CASSVGLNTGELFF. The entire variable domain, with the rest obtained from reference TRBV7-3 and TRBJ2-2, is as follows: GAGVSQTPSNKVTEKGKYVELRCDPISGHTALYWYRQSLGQGPEFLIYFQGTGAADDSGLPNDRFFAVRPEGSVSTLKIQRTERGDSAVYLCASSVGLNTGELFFGEGSRLTVL.

This clone was seen only once. The chain uses TRBV28 and TRBJ2-7; 7 nucleotides match TRBD1. CDR3 size: 14 residues. V trimming: 4 bases; J trimming: 2 bases; junction bases outside the gene matches: 5. Germline CDR1 reads MDHEN; CDR2 reads SYDVKM. The CDR3 loop reads CASSSSGTAYEQYF. CDR3 coding DNA: TGTGCCAGCAGTTCCTCCGGGACAGCCTACGAGCAGTACTTC.

This chain joins TRBV6-5 and TRBJ2-5; no clear D gene. This CDR3 is 14 amino acids long. V was shortened by 0 bases and J by 1 base, with 6 bases between the two germline ends. The germline V gene has CDR1 MNHEY and CDR2 SVGAGI. The CDR3, as DNA: TGTGCCAGCAGTTACTCGACCCCCCAAGAGACCCAGTACTTC. Its translation: CASSYSTPQETQYF.

The V and J genes are TRBV11-2 and TRBJ2-7; D might be TRBD2 (6 bases). The CDR3 is 14 amino acids. V lost 11 bases and J 2 bases, leaving 19 bases between the germline ends. The germline gives CDR1 SGHAT, CDR2 FQNNGV. DNA for the CDR3: TGTGCCGGGGCTCTCGGGCGGGGCCCCTACGAGCAGTACTTC. Translated: CAGALGRGPYEQYF.

This clone was recorded a few times. The genes are TRBV18 and TRBJ2-4; D could derive from TRBD1 or TRBD2 (5 bases each). Germline loops: CDR1 KGHSH, CDR2 LQKENI. Trimming removed 3 bases from V and 6 bases from J, with 21 bases in between. The CDR3 is 17 amino acids. The CDR3 here is CASSPDWGGPEGNIQYF. The CDR3 nucleotides are TGTGCCAGCTCACCCGATTGGGGCGGCCCTGAGGGAAACATTCAGTACTTC.

The genes are TRBV7-3 and TRBJ2-5, with D perhaps given as TRBD1 or TRBD2 (6 bases each). With 5 bases removed from V and 5 bases from J, the gap between germline ends came to 18 bases. CDR3 size: 15 residues. CDR1 is SGHTA and CDR2 is FQGTGA in the germline V gene. The CDR3 loop reads CASSPVGGGAETQYF. As DNA, the CDR3 is TGTGCCAGCAGCCCCGTAGGGGGAGGAGCGGAGACCCAGTACTTC.

The CDR3 loop is CASSFLGANYGYTF. In DNA, the CDR3 is TGTGCCAGCAGCTTCCTAGGGGCTAACTATGGCTACACCTTC. The chain joins TRBV5-4 to TRBJ1-2, with D possibly TRBD1 on 5 matching bases. V gave up 2 bases and J gave up 0 bases, with 8 bases separating them. CDR3 length equals 14 residues. Germline CDR1 SGHNT, CDR2 YYREEE (reference sequence).

The chain joins TRBV11-1 to TRBJ2-3; 8 bases are a match to TRBD1. Trimming took 2 bases from V and 6 from J; bases not matched to a gene: 7. This CDR3 contains 15 residues. The germline gives CDR1 SGHAT, CDR2 FQDESV (reference sequence). In DNA, the CDR3 is TGTGCCAGCAGCTTATCTGGACAGGGTTTCGATACGCAGTATTTT. Its translation: CASSLSGQGFDTQYF.

This clone occurred a few times. V gene TRBV5-1 combines with J gene TRBJ1-5, with 7 bases fitting TRBD1. There are 15 residues in the CDR3. Losses at the gene ends were 4 bases for V and 4 bases for J; bases not matched to a gene: 8. The germline gives CDR1 SGHRS, CDR2 YFSETQ. In nucleotides, the CDR3 is TGCGCCAGCAGCCCAGGGACAGAACTTAATCAGCCCCAGCATTTT. Encoded protein: CASSPGTELNQPQHF.

The CDR3 bases are TGTGCCAGCAGCTTAGGGATCGGGGGGTCCTACAATGAGCAGTTCTTC. Its protein product is CASSLGIGGSYNEQFF. This chain joins TRBV7-2 and TRBJ2-1, with 7 bases identical to TRBD2. This CDR3 spans 16 amino acids. Trimming took 1 base from V and 1 from J; bases not matched to a gene: 4. The germline CDR1 and CDR2 sequences are SGHTA and FQGNSA.

This clone was observed a handful of times. V gene TRBV10-3 combines with J gene TRBJ2-5, with a tentative D call TRBD2 (6 bases). Between the trimmed V and J ends, which lost 11 bases and 2 bases, there was a span of 15 bases. Germline V gene lookup returns CDR1 ENHRY and CDR2 SYGVKD. The CDR3 is made up of 13 amino acids. CDR3 bases: TGTGCCGCAGGAGGGGAAATACAAGAGACCCAGTACTTC. It codes for CAAGGEIQETQYF.

This sequence joins TRBV10-3 and TRBJ1-1, with D perhaps TRBD1 (6 bases). Germline CDR1 is ENHRY and CDR2 is SYGVKD. There are 12 residues in the CDR3. Trimming removed 3 bases at V and 6 bases at J, with 8 bases between. In DNA, the CDR3 is TGTGCCATCAGTGACAGGGGTCCTGAAGCTTTCTTT. Amino acid sequence: CAISDRGPEAFF.

V usage is TRBV12-5 and J usage is TRBJ1-5; 7 positions match TRBD1. The CDR3 is 15 residues long. The germline gives CDR1 LGHNT, CDR2 FRNRAP. V was clipped by 2 bases and J by 3 bases; unmatched bases: 4. CDR3 amino acids: CASGLPGQANQPQHF. For the CDR3, the DNA is TGTGCTAGTGGTTTGCCAGGACAGGCCAATCAGCCCCAGCATTTT.

The CDR3 DNA follows: TGTGCCAGCAGATCAGGGGTGAACACTGAAGCTTTCTTT. Translating gives CASRSGVNTEAFF. The chain combines TRBV28 with TRBJ1-1, with D maybe TRBD1 (6 bases). Trimming shortened V by 6 bases and J by 0 bases, and 8 bases separated the two germline ends. Germline V gene data show CDR1 as MDHEN and CDR2 as SYDVKM. The CDR3 loop spans 13 amino acids.

The J gene is TRBJ2-2, the V gene TRBV7-8; possible D gene TRBD1, 5 bases. This CDR3 is built from 17 residues. Between the trimmed V and J ends, which lost 6 bases and 0 bases, there was a span of 17 bases. In germline, CDR1 is SGHVS, CDR2 FQNEAQ. The CDR3 is CASSWGRWRTNTGELFF. CDR3 in DNA: TGTGCCAGCAGTTGGGGCCGATGGCGGACGAACACCGGGGAGCTGTTTTTT.

This clone has more than one count but fewer than ten. The genes are TRBV6-1 and TRBJ2-3; 9 nucleotides line up with TRBD2. Germline CDR1 reads MNHNS; CDR2 reads SASEGT. With 4 bases clipped from V and 3 bases from J, the junction kept 11 bases outside the gene matches. CDR3 size: 17 residues. Here the CDR3 reads CASSASPASGTTDTQYF. The CDR3 DNA reads TGTGCCAGCAGTGCCTCGCCGGCTAGCGGGACTACAGATACGCAGTATTTT.

The gene calls are TRBV6-1 and TRBJ2-7; TRBD1 might be the D (6 bases). V lost 6 bases, J lost 1 base, and 10 bases lay in between. Germline CDR1 and CDR2: MNHNS and SASEGT. CDR3 length: 13 residues. Here the CDR3 reads CASRGAVSYEQYF. The CDR3 DNA follows: TGTGCCAGCAGGGGGGCCGTTTCCTACGAGCAGTACTTC.